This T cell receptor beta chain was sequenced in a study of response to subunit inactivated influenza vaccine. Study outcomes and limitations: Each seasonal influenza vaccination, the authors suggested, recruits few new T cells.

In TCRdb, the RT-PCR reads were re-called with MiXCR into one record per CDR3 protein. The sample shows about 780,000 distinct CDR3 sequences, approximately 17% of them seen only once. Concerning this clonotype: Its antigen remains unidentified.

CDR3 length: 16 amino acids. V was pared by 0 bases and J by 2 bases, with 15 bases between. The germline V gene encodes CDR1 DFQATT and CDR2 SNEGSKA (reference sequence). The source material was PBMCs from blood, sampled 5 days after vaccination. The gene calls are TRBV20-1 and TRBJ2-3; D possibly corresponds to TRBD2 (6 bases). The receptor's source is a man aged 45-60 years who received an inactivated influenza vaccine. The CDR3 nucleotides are TGCAGTGCTAGAGATCCGGGGCGGGGAAACACAGATACGCAGTATTTT. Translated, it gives CSARDPGRGNTDTQYF.